This paragraph reports one T cell receptor beta chain. This sample was taken from a study of untreated major depressive disorder. Assay used: immunoSEQ multiplex PCR; TCRdb lists only in-frame clones, some missing. Here the sample spans about 21,000 clones, over 85% being singletons. V lost 3 bases and J 1 base, leaving 2 bases between the germline ends. CDR3 length: 12 residues. CDR1 and CDR2 from the germline V gene are LNHDA and SQIVND (reference sequence). The TCR was taken from a woman in her 40s in good health. This sequence joins TRBV19 and TRBJ2-3; D call uncertain. The sequenced material came from CD4+ T cells from PBMCs. CDR3 nucleotide sequence: TGTGCCAGTAGTATGGGCACAGATACGCAGTATTTT. The encoded protein is CASSMGTDTQYF.